This T cell receptor beta chain emerged from a study of T cells in Graves' hyperthyroidism and ophthalmopathy. Study-wide background: Peripheral blood collection took place at initial diagnosis, before any treatment.

This clonotype was recorded at least ten times. Patients having uncontrolled infection, another autoimmune disease, pregnancy or lactation were not included. The investigators amplified TCR beta CDR3 regions from RNA transcripts. The primer set for the first-round RT-PCR of the TCR CDR3 was HTBI. TCRdb used MiXCR to reprocess the multiplex PCR reads, holding one entry per CDR3 protein. This table holds fewer than 350,000 distinct CDR3 sequences, 15% found once. The sequenced sample consisted of blood. This sequence was found in a woman between 45 and 65 years old with Graves' hyperthyroidism that later progressed to Graves' ophthalmopathy.

This CDR3 is CASSPRGYNEQFF. The CDR3 coding sequence is TGTGCCAGCAGCCCCCGCGGGTACAATGAGCAGTTCTTC. The rearrangement uses TRBV3-1 and TRBJ2-1, with D tentatively TRBD2 (5 bases). The CDR3 is 13 residues long. Trimming took off 4 bases at V and 4 bases at J, with 8 bases between the two ends. The germline gives CDR1 LGHDT, CDR2 YNNKEL (reference sequence).